What follows describes a single TCR beta chain. The antigen is undetermined. The sample comes from a study of STAT3 mutations in large granular lymphocyte leukemia. Overall study context: Roughly half the longitudinally sequenced T-LGLL patients had canonical STAT3 mutations.

Broader study findings: Every T-cell large granular lymphocyte leukemia patient had at least one immunodominant TCR beta clonotype. Some patients had dominant TCR clones larger than their STAT3 mutant burden. Persisting codominant clonotypes may have hidden a small pathogenic clone.

The ends were cut back, 5 bases at V and 2 bases at J, with 22 bases in the middle. CDR1 is MNHEY and CDR2 is SMNVEV in the germline V gene (reference sequence). The CDR3 has 17 amino acids. Some 38,000 productive templates were obtained per sample on average. Assay used: immunoSEQ multiplex PCR; TCRdb lists only in-frame clones, some missing. The profile shows some 25,000 clones, about 94% of them singletons. This TCR derives from a middle-aged man with T-cell large granular lymphocyte leukemia. Some clones in this sample may be carry-over from other donors' samples. This chain uses TRBV27 with TRBJ2-7; a possible D gene is TRBD1 (5 bases). Input material: peripheral blood mononuclear cells. The CDR3 DNA is TGTGCCAGCAGTCCGCCACTGAGTCCAGGGATGACCTACGAGCAGTACTTC. Encoded protein: CASSPPLSPGMTYEQYF.